The 5 T cell receptor beta chains listed next were all sequenced from one sample in a study of blood T cell repertoires in COVID-19. The method was immunoSEQ multiplex PCR; TCRdb's version includes in-frame clones alone and lacks a portion of them. The sample shows roughly 230,000 clones, roughly 90% of them seen only once. The sample consisted of PBMCs or T cells enriched from blood (not recorded which). Every receptor here comes from a woman aged 25 to 45 with acute COVID-19.

The J gene is TRBJ1-1, the V gene TRBV11-2; maybe TRBD1 (5 bases). Germline V gene lookup returns CDR1 SGHAT and CDR2 FQNNGV. The germline V and J ends were trimmed by 7 bases and 3 bases, with 12 bases remaining between them. The CDR3 spans 13 residues. CDR3 nucleotides: TGTGCCAGCATACCAGGGCCGTACACTGAAGCTTTCTTT. It specifies CASIPGPYTEAFF.

The chain has TRBV19 and TRBJ1-5; D gene ambiguous. Between the trimmed V and J ends, which lost 5 bases and 7 bases, there was a span of 9 bases. The CDR3 extends over 12 amino acids. CDR1 and CDR2 from the germline V gene are LNHDA and SQIVND (reference sequence). The CDR3, as DNA: TGTGCCAGTAGTTCCGCCGGGCAGCCCCAGCATTTT. The encoded protein is CASSSAGQPQHF. The variable domain in full, completed from reference TRBV19 and TRBJ1-5, reads DGGITQSPKYLFRKEGQNVTLSCEQNLNHDAMYWYRQDPGQGLRLIYYSQIVNDFQKGDIAEGYSVSREKKESFPLTVTSAQKNPTAFYLCASSSAGQPQHFGDGTRLSIL.

The V gene is TRBV27, the J gene TRBJ1-1, with 7 bases that match TRBD1. J was trimmed by 1 base and V by 2 bases; bases with no gene match: 1. This CDR3 region has 14 residues. The V gene's germline CDR1 is MNHEY and CDR2 SMNVEV (reference sequence). The CDR3 loop reads CASSLGTANTEAFF. CDR3 coding DNA: TGTGCCAGCAGTTTAGGGACAGCGAACACTGAAGCTTTCTTT.

The V and J genes are TRBV19 and TRBJ1-1; D remains unclear. This CDR3 has 11 residues. Between the trimmed V and J ends, which lost 8 bases and 2 bases, there was a span of 6 bases. Germline V CDR1 and CDR2: LNHDA, SQIVND (reference sequence). This chain's CDR3 is CASLENTEAFF. In nucleotides, the CDR3 is TGTGCCAGTTTAGAAAACACTGAAGCTTTCTTT.

This clone showed up just once. The chain combines TRBV15 with TRBJ1-2; tentatively, D is TRBD1 (5 bases). Germline V gene lookup returns CDR1 LNHNV and CDR2 YYDKDF (reference sequence). V lost 5 bases, J lost 4 bases, and 11 bases lay in between. The CDR3 covers 13 residues. CDR3 region: CATSGDRRYGYTF. The DNA of the CDR3 is TGTGCCACCAGCGGTGACAGACGCTATGGCTACACCTTC.